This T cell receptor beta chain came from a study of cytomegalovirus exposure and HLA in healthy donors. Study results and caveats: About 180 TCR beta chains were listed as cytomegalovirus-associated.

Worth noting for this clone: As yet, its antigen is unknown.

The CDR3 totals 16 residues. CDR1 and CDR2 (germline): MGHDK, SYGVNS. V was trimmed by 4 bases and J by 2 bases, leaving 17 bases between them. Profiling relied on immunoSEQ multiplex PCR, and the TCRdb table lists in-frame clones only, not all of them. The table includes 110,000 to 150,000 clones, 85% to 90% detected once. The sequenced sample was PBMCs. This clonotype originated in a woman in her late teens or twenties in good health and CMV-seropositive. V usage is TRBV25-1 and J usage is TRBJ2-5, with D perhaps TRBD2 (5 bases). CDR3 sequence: CASSVKDGAVQETQYF. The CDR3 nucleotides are TGTGCCAGCAGTGTAAAGGATGGAGCGGTGCAAGAGACCCAGTACTTC. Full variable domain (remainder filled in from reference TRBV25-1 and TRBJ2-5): EADIYQTPRYLVIGTGKKITLECSQTMGHDKMYWYQQDPGMELHLIHYSYGVNSTEKGDLSSESTVSRIRTEHFPLTLESARPSHTSQYLCASSVKDGAVQETQYFGPGTRLLVL.